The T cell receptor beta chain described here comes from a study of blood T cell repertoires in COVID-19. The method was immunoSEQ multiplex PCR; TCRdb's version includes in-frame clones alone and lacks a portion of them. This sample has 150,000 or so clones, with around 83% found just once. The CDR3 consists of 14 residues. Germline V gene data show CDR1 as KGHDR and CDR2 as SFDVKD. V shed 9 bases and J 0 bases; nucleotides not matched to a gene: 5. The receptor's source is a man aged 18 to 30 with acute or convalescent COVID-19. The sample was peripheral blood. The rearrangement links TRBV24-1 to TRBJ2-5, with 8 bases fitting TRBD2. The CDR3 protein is CATGTRQNQETQYF. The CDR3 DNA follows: TGTGCCACCGGGACTAGACAAAACCAAGAGACCCAGTACTTC.